The source of this TCR beta chain is a study of T cell repertoires in cytomegalovirus infection. Overall study context: As its CMV epitopes, the study selected recently identified HLA-C-restricted and well-studied HLA-B-restricted targets. The public TCR beta signatures pointed to both CMV infection and matching HLA type.

With respect to this clonotype: Its antigen is unknown.

TCRdb fed the reads into MiXCR, producing one record per CDR3 protein. The profile shows around 900,000 distinct CDR3 sequences, around a third of them singletons. The study, taken as a whole, reports: What dominated the ex vivo response were HLA-C-restricted CMV-specific TCR beta clonotypes. Adding up the frequency of public TCR beta families identified people who carried CMV plus the relevant HLA.

The ends were cut back, 2 bases at V and 1 base at J, with 12 bases in the middle. This CDR3 is 15 amino acids long. CDR1 is MNHNY and CDR2 is SVGAGI in the germline V gene (reference sequence). The chain combines TRBV6-6 with TRBJ2-7; no firm D call. This specimen consisted of cultured CD8+ T cells from PBMCs, obtained from culture after CMV antigen stimulation. The TCR was taken from a human donor in good health (CMV status not recorded). Some clones in this sample may be carry-over from other donors' samples. CDR3 amino acids: CASSYLLGQSYEQYV. In nucleotides, the CDR3 is TGTGCCAGCAGTTACCTCTTAGGTCAGTCCTACGAGCAGTACGTC.